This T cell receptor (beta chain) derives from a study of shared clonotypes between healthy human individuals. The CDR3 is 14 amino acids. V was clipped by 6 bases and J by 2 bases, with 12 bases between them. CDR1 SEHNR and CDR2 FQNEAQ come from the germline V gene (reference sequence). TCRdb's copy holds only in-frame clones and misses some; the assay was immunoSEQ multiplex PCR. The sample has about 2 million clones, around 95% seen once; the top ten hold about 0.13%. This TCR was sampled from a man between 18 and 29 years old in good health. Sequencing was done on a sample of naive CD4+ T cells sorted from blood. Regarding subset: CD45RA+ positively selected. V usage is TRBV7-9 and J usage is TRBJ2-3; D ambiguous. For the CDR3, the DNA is TGTGCCAGCAGTCCGACCCTGCCCACAGATACGCAGTATTTT. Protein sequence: CASSPTLPTDTQYF.